This TCR beta chain was recovered during a study of OX40 agonist ivuxolimab in advanced cancers. Looking at the study overall: Partial responses occurred in three patients (one hepatocellular carcinoma, two cutaneous melanoma). Study-wide points: Some patients without response likewise showed low normalized clonal expansion.

Per germline, CDR1 SGHTA and CDR2 FQGNSA. The CDR3 loop spans 14 amino acids. Deletions cut 5 bases from V and 8 bases from J, with 18 bases between. Libraries were prepared by immunoSEQ multiplex PCR; TCRdb keeps only in-frame clonotypes and omits some of them. Found here are fewer than 50,000 clones, approximately 88% of them singletons; the top ten hold 0.45% to 0.6%. As concerns this clone: Its antigen is still unknown.

This receptor was obtained from an adult with an advanced solid tumor such as melanoma, head and neck, liver or kidney cancer. The sequences come from CD4+ or CD8+ T cells sorted from blood, collected in a trial of the OX40 agonist ivuxolimab. The chain combines TRBV7-2 with TRBJ1-2; D unclear. DNA for the CDR3: TGTGCCAGCAGCAGACGACTGGGCCGTGAAGGCTACACCTTC. It specifies CASSRRLGREGYTF.